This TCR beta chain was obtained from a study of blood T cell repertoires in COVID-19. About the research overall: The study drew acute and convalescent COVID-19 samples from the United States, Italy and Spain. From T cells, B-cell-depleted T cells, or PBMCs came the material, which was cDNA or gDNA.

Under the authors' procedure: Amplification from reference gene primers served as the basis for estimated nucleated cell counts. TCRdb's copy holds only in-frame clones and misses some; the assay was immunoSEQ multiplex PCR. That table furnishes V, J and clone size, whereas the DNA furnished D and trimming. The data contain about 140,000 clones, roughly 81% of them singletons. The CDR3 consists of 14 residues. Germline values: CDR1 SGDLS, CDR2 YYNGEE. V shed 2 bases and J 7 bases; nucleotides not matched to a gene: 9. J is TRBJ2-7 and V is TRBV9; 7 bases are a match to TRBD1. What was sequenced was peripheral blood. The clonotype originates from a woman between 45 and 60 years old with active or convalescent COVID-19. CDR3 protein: CASSVGTAVGEQYF. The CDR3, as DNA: TGTGCCAGCAGCGTGGGGACAGCCGTGGGAGAGCAGTACTTC.